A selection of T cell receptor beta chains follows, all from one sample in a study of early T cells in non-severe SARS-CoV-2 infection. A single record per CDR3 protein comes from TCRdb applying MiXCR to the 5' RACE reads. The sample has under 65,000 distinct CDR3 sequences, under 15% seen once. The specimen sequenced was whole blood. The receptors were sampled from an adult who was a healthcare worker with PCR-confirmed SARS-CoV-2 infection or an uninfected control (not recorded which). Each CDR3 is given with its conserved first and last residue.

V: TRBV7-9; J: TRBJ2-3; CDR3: CASSLGAGGGGTDTQYF
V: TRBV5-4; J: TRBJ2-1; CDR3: CASTSGTTSYNEQFF
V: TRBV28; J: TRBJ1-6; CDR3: CASRPYNSPLHF
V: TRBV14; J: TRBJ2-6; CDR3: CASSQLGSGANVLTF
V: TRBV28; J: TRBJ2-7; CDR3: CASGSPEQYF
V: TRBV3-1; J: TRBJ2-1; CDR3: CASSQVGRVAGGNEQFF
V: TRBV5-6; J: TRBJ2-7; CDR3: CASSLVAGEQYF
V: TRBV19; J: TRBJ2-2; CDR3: CASNSQGYAGELFF
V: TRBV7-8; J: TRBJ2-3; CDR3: CASSLGQDRSTDTQYF
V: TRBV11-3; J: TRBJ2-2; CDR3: CASSPGTGANTGELFF
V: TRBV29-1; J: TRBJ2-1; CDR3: CSVGGSLYNEQFF
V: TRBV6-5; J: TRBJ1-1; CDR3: CASSSPGGRTEAFF
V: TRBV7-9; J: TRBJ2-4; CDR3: CASSLWGDIQYF
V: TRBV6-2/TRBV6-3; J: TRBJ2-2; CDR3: CASTLTGDVVGELFF
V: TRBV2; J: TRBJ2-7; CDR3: CASSEDIPYYEQYF
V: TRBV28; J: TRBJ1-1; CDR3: CASSPHGGISEAFF
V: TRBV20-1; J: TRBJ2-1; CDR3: CSARRDGNEQFF